This note documents a single TCR beta chain sequence. The target antigen is unknown. Sequencing used immunoSEQ multiplex PCR; TCRdb keeps in-frame clones, though not all of them. The data show 65,000 to 70,000 clones, 86% seen once. The data were taken from a study of a mutant IDH1 vaccine in newly diagnosed glioma. About the study: Treated patients, averaging approximately 40 years, were around 62% male and around 38% female. Previous treatment comprised radiotherapy, temozolomide, or both, mostly both. Overall study results and limits: The vaccine induced immune responses, and these occurred in more than 80% of patients.

Time point in this sample: baseline, week 1 (first vaccination visit). Sample treatment: pre-vaccination baseline after standard-of-care therapy. Patients carried new grade 3 or 4 IDH1-mutant astrocytomas lacking nuclear ATRX. Source: PBMCs, taken from a glioma patient treated with radiotherapy, temozolomide or both. The receptor was derived from a man in his thirties or forties with glioma.

The CDR3 protein is CASSRDRQDSNQPQHF. CDR3 DNA sequence: TGTGCCAGCAGCCGGGACAGACAAGATAGCAATCAGCCCCAGCATTTT. This rearrangement joins TRBV7-9 to TRBJ1-5, with 7 bases aligning to TRBD1. The junction had 7 bases not matched to a gene; V was cut back by 5 bases and J by 0 bases. The CDR3 totals 16 residues. The V gene's germline CDR1 is SEHNR and CDR2 FQNEAQ (reference sequence).